Shown below are 8 T cell receptor beta chains from a single sample sequenced in a study of cytomegalovirus exposure and HLA in healthy donors. PCR employed 60 Vbeta and 13 Jbeta primers. The repertoire was sequenced with immunoSEQ multiplex PCR; TCRdb's copy has only in-frame clones and lacks some. Altogether about 120,000 clones are present, 9% to 10% being singletons, with the ten largest covering over 2.5%. The sequenced sample consisted of PBMCs. These receptors were obtained from a man between 25 and 39 years old in good health and CMV-seronegative.

This clone was found a few times. This chain connects TRBV19 to TRBJ1-2; possible D gene TRBD1, 5 bases. The CDR3 contains 11 residues. Between the trimmed V and J ends, which lost 3 bases and 7 bases, there was a span of 6 bases. CDR1 LNHDA and CDR2 SQIVND come from the germline V gene (reference sequence). CDR3 coding DNA: TGTGCCAGTAGTATGACAGTTGGCTACACCTTC. Translation gives CASSMTVGYTF.

This clone was seen only a few times. This sequence joins TRBV27 and TRBJ1-1; a possible D gene is TRBD1 (5 bases). The CDR3 is 17 residues long. Germline V gives CDR1 MNHEY, CDR2 SMNVEV (reference sequence). The V end lost 6 bases, the J end lost 1 base, and 21 bases lay between the germline ends. The CDR3 nucleotides are TGTGCCAGCAGCTCTCCTTCGGGGGGGATTAAGAACACTGAAGCTTTCTTT. As protein: CASSSPSGGIKNTEAFF.

The J gene is TRBJ2-1, the V gene TRBV5-4, with D possibly being TRBD1 (5 bases). The CDR3 contains 14 residues. CDR1 is SGHNT and CDR2 is YYREEE in the germline V gene (reference sequence). V was clipped by 3 bases and J by 2 bases, with 9 bases between them. The CDR3: CASSSQGTYNEQFF. As DNA, the CDR3 is TGTGCCAGCAGCTCCCAGGGAACCTACAATGAGCAGTTCTTC. Complete variable domain (other parts from reference TRBV5-4 and TRBJ2-1): ETGVTQSPTHLIKTRGQQVTLRCSSQSGHNTVSWYQQALGQGPQFIFQYYREEENGRGNFPPRFSGLQFPNYSSELNVNALELDDSALYLCASSSQGTYNEQFFGPGTRLTVL.

This chain uses TRBV6-1 with TRBJ1-1; 9 bases line up with TRBD1. Trimming took 4 bases from V and 2 from J; bases not matched to a gene: 5. The CDR3 is 15 amino acids. CDR1 is MNHNS, CDR2 SASEGT, per germline. DNA for the CDR3: TGTGCCAGCAGTGTCAGGGGACAGGGTAACACTGAAGCTTTCTTT. Residues: CASSVRGQGNTEAFF.

The chain combines TRBV20-1 with TRBJ2-4; D possibly corresponds to TRBD2 (5 bases). Per the germline V gene, CDR1 is DFQATT and CDR2 is SNEGSKA (reference sequence). V was cut by 7 bases and J by 3 bases, with 7 bases left in between. The CDR3 length is 11 residues. This CDR3 is CSVGGKNIQYF. CDR3 coding DNA: TGCAGTGTCGGAGGCAAAAACATTCAGTACTTC.

This clone was found a few times. CDR3 sequence reads: CASSLSGDHQGTQYF. The CDR3, as DNA: TGCGCCAGCAGCTTGTCAGGGGACCATCAGGGGACCCAGTACTTC. The chain is built from TRBV5-1 and TRBJ2-5; a possible D gene is TRBD1 (6 bases). The germline gives CDR1 SGHRS, CDR2 YFSETQ. The ends were cut back, 1 base at V and 7 bases at J, with 17 bases in the middle. The CDR3 totals 15 residues.

Only a few counts were recorded for this clone. The chain is built from TRBV4-1 and TRBJ1-5; 7 bases agree with TRBD1. The trim removed 3 bases at V and 11 bases at J, leaving 13 bases unmatched. The CDR3 covers 15 residues. The germline CDR1 and CDR2 sequences are MGHRA and YSYEKL. The CDR3 protein is CASSQSRDSARTQHF. Written as DNA, the CDR3 is TGCGCCAGCAGCCAGTCCCGGGACAGCGCCAGGACCCAGCATTTT.

The chain joins TRBV7-3 to TRBJ2-7; 13 bases align to TRBD2. Per the germline V gene, CDR1 is SGHTA and CDR2 is FQGTGA. The CDR3 spans 14 residues. J gave up 6 bases and V 4 bases, and 3 bases lay outside the gene matches. The CDR3 nucleotides read TGTGCCAGCAGCTCCAGGACTAGCGGGGGCGAGCAGTACTTC. Protein product: CASSSRTSGGEQYF.